This T cell receptor (beta chain) appears in the sequencing data of a study of blood T cell repertoires in COVID-19. The protocol was immunoSEQ multiplex PCR, while the TCRdb copy is restricted to in-frame clones and leaves out a portion. This table has fewer than 350,000 clones, approximately 85% appearing once. Germline V gene data show CDR1 as LGHNT and CDR2 as FRNRAP. The CDR3 is made up of 12 amino acids. V gave up 6 bases and J gave up 8 bases; unmatched junction bases: 6. This receptor was identified in a human donor in a cohort sampled during active COVID-19. Sequencing was performed on peripheral blood. The V and J genes are TRBV12-5 and TRBJ1-2; 7 bases are shared with TRBD1. CDR3 DNA sequence: TGTGCTAGTGGCATACAGGGGAACGGCTACACCTTC. This codes for CASGIQGNGYTF.